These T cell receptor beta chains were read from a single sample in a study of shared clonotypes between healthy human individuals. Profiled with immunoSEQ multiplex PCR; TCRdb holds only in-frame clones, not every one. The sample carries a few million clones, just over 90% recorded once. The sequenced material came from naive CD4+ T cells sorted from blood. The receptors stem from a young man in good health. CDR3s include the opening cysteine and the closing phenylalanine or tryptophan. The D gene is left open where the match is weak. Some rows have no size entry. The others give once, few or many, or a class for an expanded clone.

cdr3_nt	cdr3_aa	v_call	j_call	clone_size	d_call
TGTGCCAGCTCACCACCGCAGGGGGCCGGGAAAAACATTCAGTACTTC	CASSPPQGAGKNIQYF	TRBV18	TRBJ2-4	-	TRBD1
TGTGCCAGCAGTGACCCAGGGGGGCGAGAGACCCAGTACTTC	CASSDPGGRETQYF	TRBV25-1	TRBJ2-5	-	-
TGCGCCAGCACCATTGACGGTAACTATGGCTACACCTTC	CASTIDGNYGYTF	TRBV5-1	TRBJ1-2	-	-
TGTGCCTGGAGTGGGGCTTGGGCTGGGACTCTAGATAATTCACCCCTCCACTTT	CAWSGAWAGTLDNSPLHF	TRBV30	TRBJ1-6	-	-
TGTGCCAGCAGAGCCCCTCTAGCGGGAGGGTTGGGCGAGCAGTACTTC	CASRAPLAGGLGEQYF	TRBV6-6	TRBJ2-7	-	TRBD2
TGTGCCAGCAGCTACCCGGGACAGGGACCCTACGAGCAGTACTTC	CASSYPGQGPYEQYF	TRBV28	TRBJ2-7	-	TRBD1
TGCGCCAGCAGCTTGGACCCGGGAATCACCGGGGAGCTGTTTTTT	CASSLDPGITGELFF	TRBV5-1	TRBJ2-2	-	-
TGTGCCAGCGGGAGACCATTAGGCACCGGGGAGCTGTTTTTT	CASGRPLGTGELFF	TRBV6-4	TRBJ2-2	-	-
TGTGCCAGCAGCCGGGACAGCAATGGCTACACCTTC	CASSRDSNGYTF	TRBV7-9	TRBJ1-2	-	TRBD1
TGTGCCAGCAGTTACTCTATGGACGCATACGAGCAGTACTTC	CASSYSMDAYEQYF	TRBV6-5	TRBJ2-7	-	-
TGTGCCAGCATAGACTACTCCTACACCGGGGAGCTGTTTTTT	CASIDYSYTGELFF	TRBV28	TRBJ2-2	-	-
TGTGCCAGCAGTGAAGGGGGGCCAGGGAGTAGCAATCAGCCCCAGCATTTT	CASSEGGPGSSNQPQHF	TRBV2	TRBJ1-5	-	-
TGCAGCGCCGTTGGGACAGGGATTGAAAAACTGTTTTTT	CSAVGTGIEKLFF	TRBV29-1	TRBJ1-4	-	TRBD1
TGTGCCAGCGATAACAGGGGAGACACTGAAGCTTTCTTT	CASDNRGDTEAFF	TRBV19	TRBJ1-1	-	TRBD1
TGTGCCAGCAGCCAACGTATGTATTTTGGCGTCTCCTACGAGCAGTACTTC	CASSQRMYFGVSYEQYF	TRBV7-9	TRBJ2-7	-	-
TGTGCCAGCAGTTTAACGTTGAGCTCTGGAAACACCATATATTTT	CASSLTLSSGNTIYF	TRBV6-5	TRBJ1-3	-	-
TGTGCCAGCAGCCGGGACAGCAATCAGCCCCAGCATTTT	CASSRDSNQPQHF	TRBV7-6	TRBJ1-5	-	-
TGTGCCAGCAGCTTAAGCGGCAGAGGTAATTCACCCCTCCACTTT	CASSLSGRGNSPLHF	TRBV11-2	TRBJ1-6	-	-
TGTGCCAGCAGCTCCCAGGGGGGAACTAATGAAAAACTGTTTTTT	CASSSQGGTNEKLFF	TRBV2	TRBJ1-4	-	TRBD1
TGTGCCAGCAGCTCTAAGACAGGGAGTCGCTATGGCTACACCTTC	CASSSKTGSRYGYTF	TRBV13	TRBJ1-2	-	TRBD1
TGTGCCAGCAGTGAAGAGGCAGGGCTTATGAACACTGAAGCTTTCTTT	CASSEEAGLMNTEAFF	TRBV2	TRBJ1-1	-	-
TGTGCCTGGAGTGCAAACGGTTTAGAGACCCAGTACTTC	CAWSANGLETQYF	TRBV30	TRBJ2-5	-	-
TGTAGGTGGCGGCTAGCCAAAAACATTCAGTACTTC	CRWRLAKNIQYF	TRBV6-1	TRBJ2-4	-	-
TGTGCCAGCTCACCCCGGACAGGGACGGGCAATGAGCAGTTCTTC	CASSPRTGTGNEQFF	TRBV18	TRBJ2-1	-	TRBD1
TGTGCCAGCAGCCAGAACTACACCTTC	CASSQNYTF	TRBV11-1	TRBJ1-2	-	-
TGCGCCAGCAGCTTGGTGAGCAACTCCTACAATGAGCAGTTCTTC	CASSLVSNSYNEQFF	TRBV5-1	TRBJ2-1	once	-
TGTGCCAGCAGCTTAGCAGGGGCTAAAACCTCCTACGAGCAGTACTTC	CASSLAGAKTSYEQYF	TRBV11-1	TRBJ2-7	-	-
TGTGCCAGCAGTGGGACAGGGAGTGAAAAACTGTTTTTT	CASSGTGSEKLFF	TRBV6-6	TRBJ1-4	-	TRBD1
TGTGCCAGCAGCTTACCCAGGGATGGCTCACCCCTCCACTTT	CASSLPRDGSPLHF	TRBV7-9	TRBJ1-6	-	-
TGTGCCATCAGTGAGGTTGAGCGGGGGAACACCGGGGAGCTGTTTTTT	CAISEVERGNTGELFF	TRBV10-3	TRBJ2-2	-	TRBD2
TGTGCCAGCAATCGGGACGGAGCATACGAGCAGTACTTC	CASNRDGAYEQYF	TRBV2	TRBJ2-7	-	-
TGCGCCAGCAGCTTGTTAGCGGGAGCGGGGGAGCTGTTTTTT	CASSLLAGAGELFF	TRBV5-1	TRBJ2-2	few	TRBD2
TGTGCCAGCAGTCACGGGGACAATGAGCAGTTCTTC	CASSHGDNEQFF	TRBV6-5	TRBJ2-1	-	-
TGTGCCAGTAGCGCCGGGACTGCGACCTACGAGCAGTACTTC	CASSAGTATYEQYF	TRBV19	TRBJ2-7	-	-
TGTGCCAGCAGATTAGCGGGAGTCCAAGAGACCCAGTACTTC	CASRLAGVQETQYF	TRBV6-1	TRBJ2-5	-	TRBD2
TGTGCCATCAGTGAGGGGGAAAGAGCAAACACTGAAGCTTTCTTT	CAISEGERANTEAFF	TRBV10-3	TRBJ1-1	few	-
TGTGCCAGCAGCACCCTGCCGGACGCCCCTCAGTATTTT	CASSTLPDAPQYF	TRBV6-5	TRBJ2-3	once	-
TGTGCCAGCAGTCCCCCGGGGAGGGACAATGAGCAGTTCTTC	CASSPPGRDNEQFF	TRBV6-5	TRBJ2-1	-	TRBD2
TGTGCCAGCAGGGAAGGGTCCTATGGCTACACCTTC	CASREGSYGYTF	TRBV6-6	TRBJ1-2	-	-
TGTGCCAGCAGCCCTCCAACAGGGACCTATGGCTACACCTTC	CASSPPTGTYGYTF	TRBV9	TRBJ1-2	-	-
TGTGCCAGCAGCTCCCGAGGTACAGATACGCAGTATTTT	CASSSRGTDTQYF	TRBV6-5	TRBJ2-3	-	-
TGTGCCTCGGCAGGGAACACTGAAGCTTTCTTT	CASAGNTEAFF	TRBV10-3	TRBJ1-1	-	-
TGCGCCAGCAGCGAAGGAAATGAAAAACTGTTTTTT	CASSEGNEKLFF	TRBV5-1	TRBJ1-4	once	-
TGTGCCAGCAGCTCCCCGCCGGGACTAGCATCTGTGCAGTACTTC	CASSSPPGLASVQYF	TRBV6-5	TRBJ2-7	-	TRBD2
TGTGCCATCAGTCTACAGGGACTCGATGGCTACACCTTC	CAISLQGLDGYTF	TRBV10-3	TRBJ1-2	-	-
TGTGCCAGCAGTCTAGGGAGGGACACTGAAGCTTTCTTT	CASSLGRDTEAFF	TRBV2	TRBJ1-1	-	-
TGTGCCAGCAGCCCGGGACAGGGATACAATGAGCAGTTCTTC	CASSPGQGYNEQFF	TRBV6-5	TRBJ2-1	-	TRBD1
TGCGCCAGCAGCCAAGATGCCCAACGTACCTCCTACAATGAGCAGTTCTTC	CASSQDAQRTSYNEQFF	TRBV4-1	TRBJ2-1	-	-
TGTGCCATCAGTGGCCCAACAGGGGGGGCCACCGGGGAGCTGTTTTTT	CAISGPTGGATGELFF	TRBV10-3	TRBJ2-2	-	-
TGTGCCAGCAGGAATGGGGGGACAGCTGGAAACACCATATATTTT	CASRNGGTAGNTIYF	TRBV27	TRBJ1-3	-	TRBD1
TGTGCCAGCAGCTTTCGGGGACAGGGGAGCGAGCAGTACTTC	CASSFRGQGSEQYF	TRBV5-6	TRBJ2-7	-	TRBD1
TGTGCCATCACAGACTCTGGGGCCAACGTCCTGACTTTC	CAITDSGANVLTF	TRBV6-1	TRBJ2-6	-	-
TGCGCCAGCAGCCAAGGACTAGCGGGGATTTACTCCTACGAGCAGTACTTC	CASSQGLAGIYSYEQYF	TRBV4-3	TRBJ2-7	-	TRBD2
TGTGCCAGCAGCCACGGGACAGGATCCCAATGGGAGACCCAGTACTTC	CASSHGTGSQWETQYF	TRBV5-4	TRBJ2-5	-	TRBD1
TGTGCCAGCAGCTTGGTAACGTCGGGCAATCAGCCCCAGCATTTT	CASSLVTSGNQPQHF	TRBV5-5	TRBJ1-5	once	-
TGTGCCAGCAGTGTCACAGGGGGTAGTGCTTTCTTT	CASSVTGGSAFF	TRBV6-1	TRBJ1-1	-	TRBD1
TGCGCCAGCAGTGACCGACAGCTTACAGATACGCAGTATTTT	CASSDRQLTDTQYF	TRBV10-1	TRBJ2-3	-	-
TGTGCCACCCGACTAGGTGTCCAAGAGACCCAGTACTTC	CATRLGVQETQYF	TRBV2	TRBJ2-5	-	-
TGTGCCAGCAGCATGGGACAGAAAAAGGGAGAGACCCAGTACTTC	CASSMGQKKGETQYF	TRBV6-5	TRBJ2-5	-	TRBD1
TGTGCCAGCAGTAATTCAGAGTTTGAAGCTTTCTTT	CASSNSEFEAFF	TRBV6-5	TRBJ1-1	-	-